The rows below give T cell receptor beta chains drawn from one sample of a study of T cells after yellow fever vaccination. Each CDR3 protein is one row after TCRdb ran MiXCR on the 5' RACE reads. The repertoire has some 250,000 distinct CDR3 sequences, 6.9% of them found once; the top ten carry more than 0.8%. The starting material was CD4+ T cells sorted from PBMCs, obtained 15 days after the yellow fever booster vaccination. Receptor source: a man between 25 and 39 years old who received the YFV17D yellow fever vaccine. The CDR3 runs from the conserved cysteine through the conserved F or W. D genes are given only for firm matches. Some rows have no size entry. The others give once, few or many, or a class for an expanded clone.

clone_size: few
j_call: TRBJ1-5
v_call: TRBV29-1
d_call: NA
cdr3_aa: CSVEGERGQPQHF
cdr3_nt: TGCAGCGTTGAAGGTGAAAGGGGGCAGCCCCAGCATTTT

clone_size: NA
j_call: TRBJ2-3
v_call: TRBV3-1
d_call: TRBD1
cdr3_aa: CATGGATDTQYF
cdr3_nt: TGTGCCACAGGGGGCGCGACAGATACGCAGTATTTT

clone_size: NA
j_call: TRBJ2-1
v_call: TRBV19
d_call: NA
cdr3_aa: CASSGGAGKTNYNEQFF
cdr3_nt: TGTGCCAGTAGTGGGGGGGCCGGGAAAACGAACTACAATGAGCAGTTCTTC

clone_size: many
j_call: TRBJ2-3
v_call: TRBV11-2
d_call: TRBD2
cdr3_aa: CASSLHRTSGANTDTQYF
cdr3_nt: TGTGCCAGCAGCCTACATCGGACTAGCGGGGCCAACACAGATACGCAGTATTTT

clone_size: few
j_call: TRBJ1-6
v_call: TRBV5-5
d_call: NA
cdr3_aa: CASSLSDQFSPLHF
cdr3_nt: TGTGCCAGCAGCTTGAGTGACCAGTTTTCACCCCTCCACTTT

clone_size: NA
j_call: TRBJ1-5
v_call: TRBV6-2/TRBV6-3
d_call: NA
cdr3_aa: CASSYLGRNQPQHF
cdr3_nt: TGTGCCAGCAGTTACCTGGGCCGCAATCAGCCCCAGCATTTT

clone_size: many
j_call: TRBJ2-5
v_call: TRBV4-2
d_call: TRBD2
cdr3_aa: CASSQDRQLGGGGRETQYF
cdr3_nt: TGTGCCAGCAGCCAAGATCGCCAACTTGGGGGGGGAGGGCGCGAGACCCAGTACTTC

clone_size: NA
j_call: TRBJ1-2
v_call: TRBV4-2
d_call: NA
cdr3_aa: CASSQEGAGQGSYGYTF
cdr3_nt: TGTGCCAGCAGCCAAGAAGGGGCTGGGCAGGGCAGCTATGGCTACACCTTC

clone_size: NA
j_call: TRBJ2-2
v_call: TRBV20-1
d_call: TRBD1
cdr3_aa: CSASRGLPTGELFF
cdr3_nt: TGCAGTGCTTCCAGGGGGCTTCCCACCGGGGAGCTGTTTTTT

clone_size: many
j_call: TRBJ2-3
v_call: TRBV4-2
d_call: NA
cdr3_aa: CASSQVQASGTDTQYF
cdr3_nt: TGTGCCAGCAGCCAAGTTCAGGCTAGCGGCACAGATACGCAGTATTTT

clone_size: many
j_call: TRBJ2-5
v_call: TRBV12-3/TRBV12-4
d_call: TRBD1
cdr3_aa: CASSLEQGQETQYF
cdr3_nt: TGTGCCAGCAGTTTAGAACAGGGGCAAGAGACCCAGTACTTC

clone_size: few
j_call: TRBJ1-1
v_call: TRBV12-3/TRBV12-4
d_call: NA
cdr3_aa: CASSLSDRMNTEAFF
cdr3_nt: TGTGCCAGCAGTTTGTCCGACAGGATGAACACTGAAGCTTTCTTT

clone_size: NA
j_call: TRBJ1-1
v_call: TRBV7-9
d_call: NA
cdr3_aa: CASSRFVGAGTEAFF
cdr3_nt: TGTGCCAGCAGCCGATTCGTAGGCGCAGGGACAGAAGCTTTCTTT

clone_size: many
j_call: TRBJ2-5
v_call: TRBV5-6
d_call: TRBD1
cdr3_aa: CASSSTGGNQETQYF
cdr3_nt: TGTGCCAGCAGCTCGACAGGGGGGAACCAAGAGACCCAGTACTTC

clone_size: many
j_call: TRBJ2-1
v_call: TRBV7-6
d_call: TRBD2
cdr3_aa: CASSLQAGRYNEQFF
cdr3_nt: TGTGCCAGCAGCTTACAAGCGGGACGCTACAATGAGCAGTTCTTC

clone_size: few
j_call: TRBJ2-7
v_call: TRBV5-1
d_call: TRBD2
cdr3_aa: CASSLRLAGVEQYF
cdr3_nt: TGCGCCAGCAGCTTGAGACTAGCGGGAGTCGAGCAGTACTTC

clone_size: few
j_call: TRBJ1-2
v_call: TRBV20-1
d_call: NA
cdr3_aa: CSARGPGTNYGYTF
cdr3_nt: TGCAGTGCTAGAGGCCCAGGGACCAACTATGGCTACACCTTC

clone_size: NA
j_call: TRBJ1-1
v_call: TRBV20-1
d_call: TRBD1
cdr3_aa: CSAREPGQGIGRTEAFF
cdr3_nt: TGCAGTGCTAGGGAACCGGGACAGGGGATCGGTCGCACTGAAGCTTTCTTT

clone_size: NA
j_call: TRBJ2-6
v_call: TRBV15
d_call: TRBD1
cdr3_aa: CATSRNRTGGADGANVLTF
cdr3_nt: TGTGCCACCAGCAGAAATAGGACAGGGGGCGCGGATGGGGCCAACGTCCTGACTTTC

clone_size: NA
j_call: TRBJ2-3
v_call: TRBV12-3/TRBV12-4
d_call: NA
cdr3_aa: CTSSKRDSRADTQYF
cdr3_nt: TGTACCAGCAGCAAAAGGGACTCCCGGGCAGATACGCAGTATTTT

clone_size: few
j_call: TRBJ2-2
v_call: TRBV28
d_call: TRBD1
cdr3_aa: CASSSGGAGFTGELFF
cdr3_nt: TGTGCCAGCAGTTCAGGGGGCGCAGGCTTCACCGGGGAGCTGTTTTTT

clone_size: few
j_call: TRBJ2-3
v_call: TRBV11-2
d_call: NA
cdr3_aa: CASSFSATSTDTQYF
cdr3_nt: TGTGCCAGCAGCTTTAGCGCCACTAGCACAGATACGCAGTATTTT

clone_size: many
j_call: TRBJ2-5
v_call: TRBV7-2
d_call: NA
cdr3_aa: CASSLASGQQETQYF
cdr3_nt: TGTGCCAGCAGCTTAGCGAGTGGACAGCAAGAGACCCAGTACTTC

clone_size: NA
j_call: TRBJ2-3
v_call: TRBV7-2
d_call: TRBD2
cdr3_aa: CASSFGLAGQDTQYF
cdr3_nt: TGTGCCAGCAGCTTTGGGCTAGCGGGCCAAGATACGCAGTATTTT

clone_size: NA
j_call: TRBJ2-5
v_call: TRBV7-2
d_call: TRBD2
cdr3_aa: CASSLGADGRGTQYF
cdr3_nt: TGTGCCAGCAGCTTGGGTGCGGATGGGAGGGGGACCCAGTACTTC

clone_size: NA
j_call: TRBJ2-7
v_call: TRBV20-1
d_call: NA
cdr3_aa: CSATGTPGGNEQYF
cdr3_nt: TGCAGTGCTACCGGGACACCAGGAGGAAACGAGCAGTACTTC

clone_size: many
j_call: TRBJ2-5
v_call: TRBV7-9
d_call: NA
cdr3_aa: CASSQQDETQYF
cdr3_nt: TGTGCCAGCAGCCAACAGGACGAGACCCAGTACTTC

clone_size: NA
j_call: TRBJ2-7
v_call: TRBV28
d_call: NA
cdr3_aa: CASTTAGQTYEQYF
cdr3_nt: TGTGCCAGCACCACCGCAGGACAGACCTACGAGCAGTACTTC

clone_size: NA
j_call: TRBJ2-3
v_call: TRBV3-1
d_call: NA
cdr3_aa: CASSHLPGVSTDTQYF
cdr3_nt: TGTGCCAGCAGCCATCTTCCTGGAGTTAGCACAGATACGCAGTATTTT

clone_size: many
j_call: TRBJ1-1
v_call: TRBV6-5
d_call: TRBD1
cdr3_aa: CASSSTGGTEAFF
cdr3_nt: TGTGCCAGCAGTTCCACAGGGGGCACTGAAGCTTTCTTT

clone_size: NA
j_call: TRBJ1-6
v_call: TRBV7-2
d_call: NA
cdr3_aa: CASSLDGPSNSPLHF
cdr3_nt: TGTGCCAGCAGCTTAGATGGACCCTCTAATTCACCCCTCCACTTT

clone_size: few
j_call: TRBJ2-1
v_call: TRBV20-1
d_call: TRBD2
cdr3_aa: CSASRAGGPNEQFF
cdr3_nt: TGCAGTGCTTCCCGTGCGGGAGGGCCCAATGAGCAGTTCTTC

clone_size: many
j_call: TRBJ1-2
v_call: TRBV30
d_call: NA
cdr3_aa: CAWSMSLLHTF
cdr3_nt: TGTGCCTGGAGTATGAGCCTCCTGCACACCTTC

clone_size: NA
j_call: TRBJ2-7
v_call: TRBV11-2
d_call: TRBD1
cdr3_aa: CASSLEGTGFYEQYF
cdr3_nt: TGTGCCAGCAGCTTAGAGGGGACAGGGTTCTACGAGCAGTACTTC

clone_size: many
j_call: TRBJ1-5
v_call: TRBV20-1
d_call: NA
cdr3_aa: CSARDRINQPQHF
cdr3_nt: TGCAGTGCTAGAGATCGGATCAATCAGCCCCAGCATTTT

clone_size: few
j_call: TRBJ2-1
v_call: TRBV7-6
d_call: NA
cdr3_aa: CASSSGLTGGEQFF
cdr3_nt: TGTGCCAGCAGCTCGGGCCTGACGGGCGGTGAGCAGTTCTTC

clone_size: few
j_call: TRBJ1-6
v_call: TRBV4-3
d_call: NA
cdr3_aa: CASSQTRPGFSSYNSPLHF
cdr3_nt: TGCGCCAGCAGCCAGACGAGACCCGGCTTTAGCTCCTATAATTCACCCCTCCACTTT

clone_size: many
j_call: TRBJ1-1
v_call: TRBV3-1
d_call: NA
cdr3_aa: CASSRLRETEAFF
cdr3_nt: TGTGCCAGCAGCCGTCTCAGGGAGACTGAAGCTTTCTTT

clone_size: many
j_call: TRBJ2-3
v_call: TRBV7-2
d_call: TRBD2
cdr3_aa: CASSRTPSGDPTDTQYF
cdr3_nt: TGTGCCAGCAGTCGAACCCCCAGCGGGGACCCCACAGATACGCAGTATTTT

clone_size: NA
j_call: TRBJ2-1
v_call: TRBV5-6
d_call: NA
cdr3_aa: CASMRGHGDEQFF
cdr3_nt: TGTGCCAGCATGCGGGGTCACGGTGATGAGCAGTTCTTC

clone_size: many
j_call: TRBJ2-7
v_call: TRBV29-1
d_call: NA
cdr3_aa: CSVSSGDEQYF
cdr3_nt: TGCAGCGTCTCCTCTGGGGACGAGCAGTACTTC

clone_size: many
j_call: TRBJ1-5
v_call: TRBV12-3/TRBV12-4
d_call: TRBD1
cdr3_aa: CASSFDRDQPQHF
cdr3_nt: TGTGCCAGCAGTTTTGACAGGGACCAGCCCCAGCATTTT

clone_size: NA
j_call: TRBJ2-3
v_call: TRBV11-3
d_call: NA
cdr3_aa: CASSHHFGGSDTQYF
cdr3_nt: TGTGCCAGCAGCCATCACTTTGGGGGCTCAGATACGCAGTATTTT

clone_size: NA
j_call: TRBJ2-3
v_call: TRBV21-1
d_call: NA
cdr3_aa: CASSIRDLINTDTQYF
cdr3_nt: TGTGCCAGCAGCATCCGGGACCTCATCAACACAGATACGCAGTATTTT

clone_size: many
j_call: TRBJ2-3
v_call: TRBV21-1
d_call: NA
cdr3_aa: CASSKGGQGADTQYF
cdr3_nt: TGTGCCAGCAGCAAAGGCGGACAGGGGGCTGATACGCAGTATTTT